This is a list of T cell receptor beta chains from one sample in a study of OX40 agonist ivuxolimab in advanced cancers. Here immunoSEQ multiplex PCR was the method, and the copy in TCRdb shows in-frame clones only, minus some. The sample includes 65,000 or so clones, around 84% seen only once; the top ten take roughly 5.2%. The sequencing used CD4+ or CD8+ T cells sorted from blood, collected in a trial of the OX40 agonist ivuxolimab. The receptors shown here come from an adult with an advanced solid tumor such as melanoma, head and neck, liver or kidney cancer. Each CDR3 is given with its conserved first and last residue. D genes are given only for firm matches. Not every row has a clone size; where given, it reads once, few, many or a size class.

D	length	J	V	size	DNA	CDR3
NA	15	TRBJ2-1	TRBV7-3	NA	TGTGCCAGCAGCTTAGCACCTAGCTCCTACAATGAGCAGTTCTTC	CASSLAPSSYNEQFF
NA	14	TRBJ1-3	TRBV6-5	NA	TGTGCCAGCAGTGGGACATCCTCTGGAAACACCATATATTTT	CASSGTSSGNTIYF
NA	15	TRBJ1-5	TRBV11-2	NA	TGTGCCAGCAGCCCTCAGCCTAATAGCAATCAGCCCCAGCATTTT	CASSPQPNSNQPQHF
NA	16	TRBJ2-7	TRBV4-3	NA	TGCGCCAGCAGCCAAGATAGGACAACAGGGGGGGACGAGCAGTACTTC	CASSQDRTTGGDEQYF
TRBD2	17	TRBJ2-7	TRBV5-1	once	TGCGCCAGCAGCCAGACTAGCGGGGGGGGAAGCTCCTACGAGCAGTACTTC	CASSQTSGGGSSYEQYF
NA	15	TRBJ1-2	TRBV18	NA	TGTGCCAGCTCGAACGACGGGGACACTCGCTATGGCTACACCTTC	CASSNDGDTRYGYTF
NA	16	TRBJ2-6	TRBV5-7	NA	TGTGCCAGCAGCTTGGTTTCGGCTACTGGGGCCAACGTCCTGACTTTC	CASSLVSATGANVLTF
NA	13	TRBJ1-2	TRBV30	NA	TGTGCCTGGAGTGTCCAGGGATATCATGGCTACACCTTC	CAWSVQGYHGYTF
NA	14	TRBJ1-2	TRBV5-5	NA	TGTGCCAGCAGCTATTTTGCGGGAGACTATGGCTACACCTTC	CASSYFAGDYGYTF
TRBD1	17	TRBJ1-4	TRBV7-9	NA	TGTGCCAGCAGCTATGGACAGGGCTCAAATGCTAATGAAAAACTGTTTTTT	CASSYGQGSNANEKLFF
NA	13	TRBJ1-2	TRBV18	NA	TGTGCCAGCTCACCCGACGGTGACTATGGCTACACCTTC	CASSPDGDYGYTF
NA	15	TRBJ2-3	TRBV5-1	NA	TGCGCCAGCAGCTTGGCGGGGAAAAGCACAGATACGCAGTATTTT	CASSLAGKSTDTQYF
TRBD1	16	TRBJ1-5	TRBV19	NA	TGTGCCAGTAGTATAGATCAGGGGACAGGGTTGCAGCCCCAGCATTTT	CASSIDQGTGLQPQHF
TRBD2	16	TRBJ2-5	TRBV6-6	NA	TGTGCCAGCAGTTATGAGCGGGGGGGATCCAAAGAGACCCAGTACTTC	CASSYERGGSKETQYF
NA	14	TRBJ2-7	TRBV5-5	NA	TGTGCCAGCAGCTTGGCATATAGGTCTCTCGAGCAGTACTTC	CASSLAYRSLEQYF
NA	10	TRBJ1-2	TRBV5-8	few	TGTGCCAGCAGCTCCTATGGCTACACCTTC	CASSSYGYTF
TRBD2	14	TRBJ2-1	TRBV10-2	NA	TGCGCCAGCTCCCGGGGCGGGAGGGTCAATGAGCAGTTCTTC	CASSRGGRVNEQFF
NA	12	TRBJ2-7	TRBV7-9	NA	TGTGCCAGCAGCTCAAGGGGGTACGAGCAGTACTTC	CASSSRGYEQYF
NA	14	TRBJ2-6	TRBV7-9	NA	TGTGCCAGCGGACCCAGCTCTGGGGCCAACGTCCTGACTTTC	CASGPSSGANVLTF
TRBD1	16	TRBJ1-1	TRBV28	few	TGTGCCAGCAGTTCCCGGGACAGGGGAGGGTTCACTGAAGCTTTCTTT	CASSSRDRGGFTEAFF
NA	15	TRBJ2-2	TRBV9	once	TGTGCCAGCAGCGTAGAAGCACCGAACACCGGGGAGCTGTTTTTT	CASSVEAPNTGELFF
NA	11	TRBJ2-2	TRBV2	NA	TGTGCCAGCAGGTACACCGGGGAGCTGTTTTTT	CASRYTGELFF
TRBD2	16	TRBJ2-1	TRBV27	NA	TGTGCCAGCAGCCCCCTGGGACTAGGGAACCACAATGAGCAGTTCTTC	CASSPLGLGNHNEQFF
NA	18	TRBJ1-6	TRBV6-1	NA	TGTGCCAGCAGTGAACGGGGTTTTGGGCAGTCCTATAATTCACCCCTCCACTTT	CASSERGFGQSYNSPLHF
NA	13	TRBJ2-7	TRBV6-1	NA	TGTGCCAGCAGTGAAGTCGGAGATGGGGAGCAGTACTTC	CASSEVGDGEQYF
NA	16	TRBJ2-7	TRBV27	once	TGTGCCAGCAGTCCCCACCAAAGCGTCAGCTCCTACGAGCAGTACTTC	CASSPHQSVSSYEQYF
TRBD2	16	TRBJ2-3	TRBV4-1	NA	TGCGCCAGCAGCCAAGACTTAGCGGGTTTAGCAGATACGCAGTATTTT	CASSQDLAGLADTQYF
NA	15	TRBJ1-5	TRBV6-5	few	TGTGCCAGCCGCATTCAGGGTCTCGAGCATCAGCCCCAGCATTTT	CASRIQGLEHQPQHF
TRBD2	17	TRBJ2-5	TRBV2	NA	TGTGCCAGCAGTGAAGGACTAGCGGGGGGCGGACAAGAGACCCAGTACTTC	CASSEGLAGGGQETQYF
NA	13	TRBJ2-5	TRBV4-2	NA	TGTGCCAGCAGCCAAGATGAGGTAGAGACCCAGTACTTC	CASSQDEVETQYF
NA	14	TRBJ2-7	TRBV4-1	NA	TGCGCCAGCAGCCAGGCGGGGTCGATGTACGAGCAGTACTTC	CASSQAGSMYEQYF
NA	14	TRBJ2-6	TRBV2	NA	TGTGCCAGCAGTTCCAGATCTGGGGCCAACGTCCTGACTTTC	CASSSRSGANVLTF
TRBD1	13	TRBJ1-1	TRBV2	once	TGTGCCAGCAGCCGACAGGGGAACACTGAAGCTTTCTTT	CASSRQGNTEAFF
NA	14	TRBJ2-6	TRBV4-2	NA	TGTGCCAGCAGCCAAGATCTCGGGGTCAGAAACCTGACTTTC	CASSQDLGVRNLTF
NA	12	TRBJ2-7	TRBV4-2	NA	TGTGCCAGCAGCTCGACTAGCTACGAGCAGTACTTC	CASSSTSYEQYF
NA	14	TRBJ1-4	TRBV9	NA	TGTGCCAGCAGCGTAGGGAGACAGGATGAAAAACTGTTTTTT	CASSVGRQDEKLFF
TRBD1	13	TRBJ1-2	TRBV6-5	NA	TGTGCCAGCAGCGACACAGGGGGATATGGCTACACCTTC	CASSDTGGYGYTF
NA	14	TRBJ1-2	TRBV6-1	NA	TGTGCCAGCAGTGTAGTAATACAGGGATCTGGCTACACCTTC	CASSVVIQGSGYTF
NA	15	TRBJ1-2	TRBV6-1	NA	TGTGCCAGCAGTGAAAGAGGCGAGACTAACTATGGCTACACCTTC	CASSERGETNYGYTF
TRBD1	15	TRBJ1-3	TRBV6-1	NA	TGTGCCAGCAGTACGGACAGGGGCTCTGGAAACACCATATATTTT	CASSTDRGSGNTIYF
NA	14	TRBJ2-1	TRBV7-8	once	TGTGCCAGCAGCTTGGCGGGGGCTAGGGATGAGCAGTTCTTC	CASSLAGARDEQFF
NA	14	TRBJ1-2	TRBV5-6	NA	TGTGCCAGCAGCTTTAAACAGCGTAACTATGGCTACACCTTC	CASSFKQRNYGYTF
TRBD2	19	TRBJ2-1	TRBV19	NA	TGTGCCAGTAGCGGTTGGACTAGCGGAATCGGGGGCCTGGATAATGGGCAGTTCTTC	CASSGWTSGIGGLDNGQFF
NA	14	TRBJ2-5	TRBV19	NA	TGTGCCACCCGTCCAGGACTCCCTCAAGAGACCCAGTACTTC	CATRPGLPQETQYF